Listed below are T cell receptor beta chains from one sample, sequenced in a study of blood T cell repertoires in COVID-19. Profiling relied on immunoSEQ multiplex PCR, and the TCRdb table lists in-frame clones only, not all of them. The repertoire holds about 380,000 clones, with around 89% as singletons. Material for sequencing was PBMCs or T cells enriched from blood (not recorded which). These receptors were collected from a woman between 18 and 30 years old who had recovered from COVID-19. The CDR3 runs from the conserved cysteine through the conserved F or W. D genes are given only for firm matches. Expanded clones get a size class; other rows say once, few or many, or leave the size out.

d_call: TRBD2; j_call: TRBJ2-3; clone_size: .; cdr3_length: 19; v_call: TRBV9; cdr3_nt: TGTGCCAGCAGCGTAAATAGATTGGCCAGCGGGGGAAGCACAGATACGCAGTATTTT; cdr3_aa: CASSVNRLASGGSTDTQYF
d_call: TRBD2; j_call: TRBJ2-3; clone_size: once; cdr3_length: 16; v_call: TRBV7-8; cdr3_nt: TGTGCCAGCAGCACTTTGACTAGCGGGGTTACAGATACGCAGTATTTT; cdr3_aa: CASSTLTSGVTDTQYF
d_call: TRBD1; j_call: TRBJ2-7; clone_size: .; cdr3_length: 14; v_call: TRBV4-3; cdr3_nt: TGCGCCAGCAGCCACCGGGGACAGTCCTACGAGCAGTACTTC; cdr3_aa: CASSHRGQSYEQYF
d_call: TRBD1; j_call: TRBJ2-7; clone_size: .; cdr3_length: 15; v_call: TRBV7-2; cdr3_nt: TGTGCCAGCAGCCCGCACGGGACAGGGTCGTACGAGCAGTACTTC; cdr3_aa: CASSPHGTGSYEQYF
d_call: .; j_call: TRBJ1-2; clone_size: once; cdr3_length: 11; v_call: TRBV19; cdr3_nt: TGTGCCAGTAGCAGGGACTATGGCTACACCTTC; cdr3_aa: CASSRDYGYTF
d_call: TRBD2; j_call: TRBJ2-1; clone_size: once; cdr3_length: 15; v_call: TRBV7-3; cdr3_nt: TGTGCCAGCAGCCATAGCGGGGGGGCCCACAATGAGCAGTTCTTC; cdr3_aa: CASSHSGGAHNEQFF
d_call: .; j_call: TRBJ1-6; clone_size: .; cdr3_length: 11; v_call: TRBV30; cdr3_nt: TGTGCCTGGAGTACAAATTCACCCCTCCACTTT; cdr3_aa: CAWSTNSPLHF
d_call: .; j_call: TRBJ1-1; clone_size: .; cdr3_length: 15; v_call: TRBV27; cdr3_nt: TGTGCCAGCAGTTTAGAAGCGGAGAACAGTGTAGGAGCTTTCTTT; cdr3_aa: CASSLEAENSVGAFF
d_call: TRBD1; j_call: TRBJ2-7; clone_size: .; cdr3_length: 18; v_call: TRBV12-5; cdr3_nt: TGTGCTAGTGGTACTGGTTACAAGGGACAGGTTAGCTCCTACGAGCAGTACTTC; cdr3_aa: CASGTGYKGQVSSYEQYF
d_call: TRBD2; j_call: TRBJ2-7; clone_size: .; cdr3_length: 13; v_call: TRBV7-6; cdr3_nt: TGTGCCAGCAGCCCGGGGGGTAGCCCGGAGCAGTACTTC; cdr3_aa: CASSPGGSPEQYF
d_call: .; j_call: TRBJ1-5; clone_size: .; cdr3_length: 14; v_call: TRBV5-8; cdr3_nt: TGTGCCAGCAGCCTAAGGGGTAGCAATCAGCCCCAGCATTTT; cdr3_aa: CASSLRGSNQPQHF
d_call: .; j_call: TRBJ1-6; clone_size: .; cdr3_length: 11; v_call: TRBV19; cdr3_nt: TGTGCCAGCGGACCGGGGTCACCCCTCCACTTT; cdr3_aa: CASGPGSPLHF
d_call: TRBD1; j_call: TRBJ1-5; clone_size: .; cdr3_length: 13; v_call: TRBV28; cdr3_nt: TGTGCCAGCCGGGGACAGGTAAATCAGCCCCAGCATTTT; cdr3_aa: CASRGQVNQPQHF
d_call: .; j_call: TRBJ1-2; clone_size: .; cdr3_length: 17; v_call: TRBV2; cdr3_nt: TGTGCCAGCAGTGAAGCGCGACTTTTCACCCTCCTCTATGGCTACACCTTC; cdr3_aa: CASSEARLFTLLYGYTF
d_call: TRBD1; j_call: TRBJ1-5; clone_size: .; cdr3_length: 14; v_call: TRBV28; cdr3_nt: TGTGCCGGCAGAACAGGGGGAAGCAATCAGCCCCAGCATTTT; cdr3_aa: CAGRTGGSNQPQHF
d_call: TRBD1; j_call: TRBJ1-3; clone_size: .; cdr3_length: 15; v_call: TRBV6-5; cdr3_nt: TGTGCCAGCAGTATCGGGAGGGGGCCTGGAAACACCATATATTTT; cdr3_aa: CASSIGRGPGNTIYF
d_call: TRBD1; j_call: TRBJ1-6; clone_size: .; cdr3_length: 13; v_call: TRBV11-1; cdr3_nt: TGTGCCAGCAGCCAGGGACAGCATTCACCCCTCCACTTT; cdr3_aa: CASSQGQHSPLHF
d_call: .; j_call: TRBJ1-6; clone_size: once; cdr3_length: 16; v_call: TRBV9; cdr3_nt: TGTGCCAGCAGCGTAGTTGCTGGGGAGAATAATTCACCCCTCCACTTT; cdr3_aa: CASSVVAGENNSPLHF
d_call: TRBD1; j_call: TRBJ2-7; clone_size: .; cdr3_length: 14; v_call: TRBV7-2; cdr3_nt: TGTGCCAGCAGTCCCGGGGACAGCTCCTACGAGCAGTACTTC; cdr3_aa: CASSPGDSSYEQYF
d_call: TRBD1; j_call: TRBJ1-2; clone_size: .; cdr3_length: 15; v_call: TRBV5-5; cdr3_nt: TGTGCCAGCAGCCTGGGACAGGGATCATTCTATGGCTACACCTTC; cdr3_aa: CASSLGQGSFYGYTF
d_call: TRBD1; j_call: TRBJ1-1; clone_size: .; cdr3_length: 14; v_call: TRBV4-2; cdr3_nt: TGTGCCAGCAGCCAAGGGACAGGGGGTATTGAAGCTTTCTTT; cdr3_aa: CASSQGTGGIEAFF
d_call: .; j_call: TRBJ1-2; clone_size: .; cdr3_length: 15; v_call: TRBV3-1/TRBV3-2; cdr3_nt: TGTGCCAGCAGCCAAGATATTGCAGGGCACTATGGCTACACCTTC; cdr3_aa: CASSQDIAGHYGYTF
d_call: TRBD2; j_call: TRBJ2-1; clone_size: .; cdr3_length: 13; v_call: TRBV6-5; cdr3_nt: TGTGCCAGTACTAGCGGGGGCTACAATGAGCAGTTCTTC; cdr3_aa: CASTSGGYNEQFF
d_call: TRBD1; j_call: TRBJ1-1; clone_size: .; cdr3_length: 15; v_call: TRBV6-1; cdr3_nt: TGTGCCAGCAGTGAATCCCGACAGGGGTGGTCTGAAGCTTTCTTT; cdr3_aa: CASSESRQGWSEAFF
d_call: TRBD2; j_call: TRBJ2-3; clone_size: .; cdr3_length: 17; v_call: TRBV4-1; cdr3_nt: TGCGCCAGCAGCCAAGTTGGCCGGGGGGGCCTCCAAGATACGCAGTATTTT; cdr3_aa: CASSQVGRGGLQDTQYF
d_call: .; j_call: TRBJ2-2; clone_size: .; cdr3_length: 14; v_call: TRBV19; cdr3_nt: TGTGCCAGTAGTACAGGGGTAGGAACCGGGGAGCTGTTTTTT; cdr3_aa: CASSTGVGTGELFF
d_call: .; j_call: TRBJ1-3; clone_size: .; cdr3_length: 14; v_call: TRBV7-6; cdr3_nt: TGTGCCAGCAACTCACCAGGGTCCGGAAACACCATATATTTT; cdr3_aa: CASNSPGSGNTIYF
d_call: TRBD1; j_call: TRBJ2-3; clone_size: .; cdr3_length: 15; v_call: TRBV11-3; cdr3_nt: TGTGCCAGCAGCTTAGCGGGACAGGGGGCAGATACGCAGTATTTT; cdr3_aa: CASSLAGQGADTQYF
d_call: .; j_call: TRBJ2-3; clone_size: .; cdr3_length: 16; v_call: TRBV12-5; cdr3_nt: TGTGCTAGTGGTTTGGTACTAGTGAGCTTCACAGATACGCAGTATTTT; cdr3_aa: CASGLVLVSFTDTQYF
d_call: .; j_call: TRBJ1-1; clone_size: .; cdr3_length: 12; v_call: TRBV19; cdr3_nt: TGTGCCAGTAGCAGCAGGTTCACTGAAGCTTTCTTT; cdr3_aa: CASSSRFTEAFF
d_call: TRBD1; j_call: TRBJ1-6; clone_size: .; cdr3_length: 13; v_call: TRBV19; cdr3_nt: TGTGCCAGTAGTTCGACAGGGAGTTCACCCCTCCACTTT; cdr3_aa: CASSSTGSSPLHF
d_call: .; j_call: TRBJ2-3; clone_size: few; cdr3_length: 14; v_call: TRBV7-3; cdr3_nt: TGTGCCAGCAGCTTAAGAGGTGACACAGATACGCAGTATTTT; cdr3_aa: CASSLRGDTDTQYF
d_call: TRBD1; j_call: TRBJ1-6; clone_size: .; cdr3_length: 15; v_call: TRBV18; cdr3_nt: TGTGCCAGCTCTCCAACCGACAGGGCTGAGGAAGCCCTCCACTTT; cdr3_aa: CASSPTDRAEEALHF
d_call: .; j_call: TRBJ2-1; clone_size: .; cdr3_length: 16; v_call: TRBV7-8; cdr3_nt: TGTGCCAGCAGCCCCGTGTCGCGAGTCCCCTTGGATGAGCAGTTCTTC; cdr3_aa: CASSPVSRVPLDEQFF
d_call: .; j_call: TRBJ2-1; clone_size: .; cdr3_length: 13; v_call: TRBV14; cdr3_nt: TGTGCCAGCAGCCACGGACTGAACAATGAGCAGTTCTTC; cdr3_aa: CASSHGLNNEQFF
d_call: .; j_call: TRBJ1-4; clone_size: .; cdr3_length: 15; v_call: TRBV4-1; cdr3_nt: TGCGCCAGCAGCAAGGCGCCGGGTCCTAATGAAAAACTGTTTTTT; cdr3_aa: CASSKAPGPNEKLFF
d_call: .; j_call: TRBJ2-1; clone_size: once; cdr3_length: 13; v_call: TRBV5-1; cdr3_nt: TGCGCCAGCAGCTTGGGGCAGTCCAATAAGCAGTTCTTC; cdr3_aa: CASSLGQSNKQFF
d_call: TRBD1; j_call: TRBJ1-2; clone_size: .; cdr3_length: 13; v_call: TRBV29-1; cdr3_nt: TGCAGCGTTGTGGGGGACAGCTACTATGGCTACACCTTC; cdr3_aa: CSVVGDSYYGYTF
d_call: TRBD1; j_call: TRBJ1-4; clone_size: .; cdr3_length: 17; v_call: TRBV19; cdr3_nt: TGTGCCACCGGGGGCCCGGGACAGGGTACTACTAATGAAAAACTGTTTTTT; cdr3_aa: CATGGPGQGTTNEKLFF
d_call: .; j_call: TRBJ1-3; clone_size: .; cdr3_length: 15; v_call: TRBV7-2; cdr3_nt: TGTGCCAGCAGCTTAGTTGGGGCGCGAGGAAACACCATATATTTT; cdr3_aa: CASSLVGARGNTIYF
d_call: .; j_call: TRBJ1-5; clone_size: .; cdr3_length: 19; v_call: TRBV6-1; cdr3_nt: TGTGCCAGCAGTGAAGTCCCGAGGGTCTTGGGTGTTAGCAATCAGCCCCAGCATTTT; cdr3_aa: CASSEVPRVLGVSNQPQHF
d_call: .; j_call: TRBJ1-5; clone_size: few; cdr3_length: 14; v_call: TRBV4-1; cdr3_nt: TGCGCCAGCAGCCAAGCTACTCTAGATCAGCCCCAGCATTTT; cdr3_aa: CASSQATLDQPQHF
d_call: TRBD1; j_call: TRBJ1-1; clone_size: .; cdr3_length: 14; v_call: TRBV7-9; cdr3_nt: TGTGCCAGCAGCCCCGGGACAGAAACGAAAGACGCTTTCTTT; cdr3_aa: CASSPGTETKDAFF
d_call: .; j_call: TRBJ1-2; clone_size: .; cdr3_length: 15; v_call: TRBV30; cdr3_nt: TGTGCCTGGAGTGTAGGGAGATCTGCTAACTATGGCTACACCTTC; cdr3_aa: CAWSVGRSANYGYTF
d_call: .; j_call: TRBJ1-2; clone_size: .; cdr3_length: 14; v_call: TRBV19; cdr3_nt: TGTGCCAGTAGTATCTTCAGGGCGGGAGAGGGCTACACCTTC; cdr3_aa: CASSIFRAGEGYTF
d_call: TRBD1; j_call: TRBJ2-2; clone_size: .; cdr3_length: 16; v_call: TRBV7-9; cdr3_nt: TGTGCCAGCATTCGGACAGGGGAAAAAAACACCGGGGAGCTGTTTTTT; cdr3_aa: CASIRTGEKNTGELFF
d_call: TRBD1; j_call: TRBJ1-6; clone_size: .; cdr3_length: 17; v_call: TRBV19; cdr3_nt: TGTGCCAGTAGTTCATACCACGGACAGGGTTACAATTCACCCCTCCACTTT; cdr3_aa: CASSSYHGQGYNSPLHF
d_call: .; j_call: TRBJ1-3; clone_size: .; cdr3_length: 14; v_call: TRBV5-1; cdr3_nt: TGCGCCAGCAGCTTTGGGAGTTTGGAGAACACCATATATTTT; cdr3_aa: CASSFGSLENTIYF
d_call: TRBD1; j_call: TRBJ2-3; clone_size: .; cdr3_length: 13; v_call: TRBV7-2; cdr3_nt: TGTGCCAGCAGCTCCCAACAGGGGCATACGCAGTATTTT; cdr3_aa: CASSSQQGHTQYF
d_call: TRBD1; j_call: TRBJ2-5; clone_size: .; cdr3_length: 17; v_call: TRBV28; cdr3_nt: TGTGCCAGCAAATCTTACAGGGGGCGCGGGTACCAAGAGACCCAGTACTTC; cdr3_aa: CASKSYRGRGYQETQYF
d_call: .; j_call: TRBJ1-1; clone_size: few; cdr3_length: 14; v_call: TRBV18; cdr3_nt: TGTGCCAGCTCACGAAGGGGCCGGAACACTGAAGCTTTCTTT; cdr3_aa: CASSRRGRNTEAFF